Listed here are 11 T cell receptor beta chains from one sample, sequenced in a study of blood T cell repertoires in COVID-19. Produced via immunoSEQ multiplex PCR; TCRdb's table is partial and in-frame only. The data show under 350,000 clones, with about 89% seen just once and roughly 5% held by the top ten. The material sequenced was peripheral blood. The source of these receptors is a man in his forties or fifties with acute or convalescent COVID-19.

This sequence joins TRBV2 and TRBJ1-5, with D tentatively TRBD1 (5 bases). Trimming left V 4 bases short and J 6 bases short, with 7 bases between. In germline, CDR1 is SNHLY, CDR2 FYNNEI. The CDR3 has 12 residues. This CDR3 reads CASSGGGQPQHF. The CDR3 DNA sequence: TGTGCCAGCAGTGGGGGCGGTCAGCCCCAGCATTTT.

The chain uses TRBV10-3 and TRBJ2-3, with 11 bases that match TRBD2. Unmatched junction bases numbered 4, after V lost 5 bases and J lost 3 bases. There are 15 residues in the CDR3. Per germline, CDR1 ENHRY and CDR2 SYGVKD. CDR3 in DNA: TGTGCCATCAGTATTAGCGGGGGGGAGACAGATACGCAGTATTTT. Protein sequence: CAISISGGETDTQYF.

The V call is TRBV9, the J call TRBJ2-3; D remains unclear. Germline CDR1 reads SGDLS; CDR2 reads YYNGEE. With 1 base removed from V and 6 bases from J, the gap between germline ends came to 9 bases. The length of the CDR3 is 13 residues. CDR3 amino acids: CASSVNPRDTQYF. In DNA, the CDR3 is TGTGCCAGCAGCGTAAACCCGAGGGATACGCAGTATTTT.

The DNA of the CDR3 is TGTGCCAGCAGCGTCGGCGGTCCGGCGTCCTCTGGAAACACCATATATTTT. This translates into CASSVGGPASSGNTIYF. The chain links TRBV9 to TRBJ1-3; no reliable D call. The V gene's germline CDR1 is SGDLS and CDR2 YYNGEE. Trimming took 2 bases from V and 0 from J, leaving 15 bases between them. The CDR3 runs to 17 residues.

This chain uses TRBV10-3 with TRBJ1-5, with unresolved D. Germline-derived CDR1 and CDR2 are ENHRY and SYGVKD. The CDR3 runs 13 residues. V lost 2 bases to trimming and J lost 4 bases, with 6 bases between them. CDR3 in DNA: TGTGCCATCAGTGAGGGAGCAAATCAGCCCCAGCATTTT. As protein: CAISEGANQPQHF.

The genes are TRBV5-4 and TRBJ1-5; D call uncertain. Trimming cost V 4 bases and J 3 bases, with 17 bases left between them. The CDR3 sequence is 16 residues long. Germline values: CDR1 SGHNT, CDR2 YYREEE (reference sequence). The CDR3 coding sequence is TGTGCCAGCAGCCACTCCCCGGGGTTCTCCAATCAGCCCCAGCATTTT. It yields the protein CASSHSPGFSNQPQHF.

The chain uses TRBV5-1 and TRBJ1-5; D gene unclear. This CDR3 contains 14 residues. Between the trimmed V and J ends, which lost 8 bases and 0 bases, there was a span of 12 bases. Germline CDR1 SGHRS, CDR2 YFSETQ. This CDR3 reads CAREGNLSNQPQHF. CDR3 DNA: TGCGCCAGAGAGGGTAACCTTAGCAATCAGCCCCAGCATTTT.

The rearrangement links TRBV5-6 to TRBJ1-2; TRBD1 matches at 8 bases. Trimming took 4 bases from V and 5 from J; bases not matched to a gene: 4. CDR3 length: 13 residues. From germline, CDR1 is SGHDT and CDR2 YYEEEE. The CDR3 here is CASSDRGGYGYTF. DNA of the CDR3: TGTGCCAGCAGCGACAGGGGAGGATATGGCTACACCTTC.

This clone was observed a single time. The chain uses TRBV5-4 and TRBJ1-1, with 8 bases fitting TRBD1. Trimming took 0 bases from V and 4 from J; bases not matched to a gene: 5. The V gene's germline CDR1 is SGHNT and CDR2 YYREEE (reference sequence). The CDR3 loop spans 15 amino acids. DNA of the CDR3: TGTGCCAGCAGCTTGGAACTTCAGGGGGCCACTGAAGCTTTCTTT. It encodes CASSLELQGATEAFF.

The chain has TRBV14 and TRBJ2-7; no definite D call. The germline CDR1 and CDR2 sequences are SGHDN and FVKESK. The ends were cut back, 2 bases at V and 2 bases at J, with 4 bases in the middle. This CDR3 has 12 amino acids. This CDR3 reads CASSQNTYEQYF. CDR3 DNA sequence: TGTGCCAGCAGCCAAAACACCTACGAGCAGTACTTC. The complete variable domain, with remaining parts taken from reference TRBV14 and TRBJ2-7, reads EAGVTQFPSHSVIEKGQTVTLRCDPISGHDNLYWYRRVMGKEIKFLLHFVKESKQDESGMPNNRFLAERTGGTYSTLKVQPAELEDSGVYFCASSQNTYEQYFGPGTRLTVT.

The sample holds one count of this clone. The CDR3 loop reads CASRRTGEIGYTF. In DNA form, the CDR3 reads TGTGCCAGCAGAAGGACAGGCGAAATCGGCTACACCTTC. The chain combines TRBV2 with TRBJ1-2, with 7 positions matching TRBD1. The germline V gene encodes CDR1 SNHLY and CDR2 FYNNEI. V trimming: 6 bases; J trimming: 8 bases; junction bases outside the gene matches: 9. This CDR3 has 13 residues.